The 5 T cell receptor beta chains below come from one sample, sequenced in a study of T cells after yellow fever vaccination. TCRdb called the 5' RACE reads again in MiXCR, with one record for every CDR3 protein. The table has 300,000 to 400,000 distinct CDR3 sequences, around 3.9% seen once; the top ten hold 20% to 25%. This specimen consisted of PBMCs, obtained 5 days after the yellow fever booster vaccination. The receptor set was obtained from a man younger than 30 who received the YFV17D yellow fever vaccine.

In DNA, the CDR3 is TGCGCCAGCAGCTTGATGTCGGGGGAAGAGACCCAGTACTTC. Its translation: CASSLMSGEETQYF. V and J are TRBV5-1 and TRBJ2-5; maybe TRBD2 (6 bases). The CDR3 consists of 14 residues. Germline CDR1 SGHRS, CDR2 YFSETQ. Trimming shortened V by 1 base and J by 3 bases, and 10 bases separated the two germline ends.

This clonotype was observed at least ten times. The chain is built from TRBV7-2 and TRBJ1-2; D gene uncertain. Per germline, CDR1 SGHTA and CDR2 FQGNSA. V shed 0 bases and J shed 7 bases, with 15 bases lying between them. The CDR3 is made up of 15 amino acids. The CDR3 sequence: CASSLARLPDGGYTF. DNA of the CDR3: TGTGCCAGCAGCTTAGCGAGGCTACCTGATGGTGGCTACACCTTC.

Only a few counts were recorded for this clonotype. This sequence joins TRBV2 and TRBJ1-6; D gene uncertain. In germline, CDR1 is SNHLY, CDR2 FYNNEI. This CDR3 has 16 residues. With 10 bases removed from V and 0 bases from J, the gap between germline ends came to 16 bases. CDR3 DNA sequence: TGTGCCACAGTATTACACGCGAGCTCCTATAATTCACCCCTCCACTTT. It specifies CATVLHASSYNSPLHF. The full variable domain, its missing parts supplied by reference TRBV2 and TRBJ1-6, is EPEVTQTPSHQVTQMGQEVILRCVPISNHLYFYWYRQILGQKVEFLVSFYNNEISEKSEIFDDQFSVERPDGSNFTLKIRSTKLEDSAMYFCATVLHASSYNSPLHFGNGTRLTVT.

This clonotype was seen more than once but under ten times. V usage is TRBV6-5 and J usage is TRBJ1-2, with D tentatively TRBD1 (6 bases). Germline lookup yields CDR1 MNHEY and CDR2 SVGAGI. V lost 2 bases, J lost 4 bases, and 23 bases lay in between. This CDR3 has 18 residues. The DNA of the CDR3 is TGTGCCAGCAGTTACAAAGGGTCTCAGGGGCCGGGAATCTATGGCTACACCTTC. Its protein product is CASSYKGSQGPGIYGYTF.

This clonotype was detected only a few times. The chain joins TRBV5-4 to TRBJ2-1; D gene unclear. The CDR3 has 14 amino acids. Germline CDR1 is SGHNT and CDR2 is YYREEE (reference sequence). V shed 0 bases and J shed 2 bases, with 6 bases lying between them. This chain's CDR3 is CASSLDSAYNEQFF. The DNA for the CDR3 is TGTGCCAGCAGCTTGGACAGCGCCTACAATGAGCAGTTCTTC. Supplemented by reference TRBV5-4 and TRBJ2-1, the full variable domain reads ETGVTQSPTHLIKTRGQQVTLRCSSQSGHNTVSWYQQALGQGPQFIFQYYREEENGRGNFPPRFSGLQFPNYSSELNVNALELDDSALYLCASSLDSAYNEQFFGPGTRLTVL.